This section outlines one T cell receptor (beta chain) sequence together with its context. Germline-derived CDR1 and CDR2 are LNHDA and SQIVND (reference sequence). The CDR3 is 15 amino acids. J gave up 1 base and V 6 bases, and 5 bases lay outside the gene matches. Assay: immunoSEQ multiplex PCR; the TCRdb copy retains only in-frame clones and omits some. This table has around 42,000 clones, 80% to 95% appearing once. The data were obtained in a study of T cell changes during pregnancy in multiple sclerosis. The sequence derives from a female donor in good health, enrolled as a control in a pregnancy study. The genes are TRBV19 and TRBJ1-1; TRBD1 matches at 10 bases. The material sequenced was CD4+ T cells from peripheral blood mononuclear cells, taken after pregnancy. CDR3 bases: TGTGCCAGTAGGACAGGGGGCGCGGGGAACACTGAAGCTTTCTTT. Translated, it gives CASRTGGAGNTEAFF.